The following is a T cell receptor beta chain sequence with its context. The target antigen is unknown. The sample originates from a study of shared clonotypes between healthy human individuals. Assay: immunoSEQ multiplex PCR; the TCRdb copy retains only in-frame clones and omits some. This sample has over 850,000 clones; around three quarters occur once, and the top ten carry around 0.6%. Study-level results: Tissues were not sampled, only blood, and their repertoires likely differ.

This TCR was sampled from a man aged 18 to 35 in good health. Some clones in this sample may be carry-over from other donors' samples. What was sequenced was memory CD4+ T cells from PBMCs. Subset given: CD45RA-negative fraction.

This CDR3 reads CASTPRGTTPSYEQYF. The CDR3 DNA sequence: TGTGCCAGCACTCCCCGCGGGACTACCCCATCCTACGAGCAGTACTTC. The rearrangement uses TRBV10-3 and TRBJ2-5; TRBD2 agrees at 7 bases. TRBJ2-7 explains the end of the DNA better; the J call may be wrong. This CDR3 is built from 16 residues. Germline CDR1 is ENHRY and CDR2 is SYGVKD.